The entry that follows covers one T cell receptor beta chain sequence. Antigen specificity is unknown. The read falls 3 residues short of the CDR3 end, and the missing part is taken from the germline J gene. Germline loops: CDR1 SGHNT, CDR2 YYREEE (reference sequence). The CDR3 contains 15 residues. Sequenced by immunoSEQ multiplex PCR; TCRdb stores in-frame clones only, minus some. In total, the table holds around 19,000 clones. This sample is drawn from a study of T cells in women clearing cervical HPV infection. The overall study: Case blood drawn at lesion detection; control blood after infection cleared. Study-level results: Richness plus V gene abundances separated cases from controls with AUC about 0.83. CIN3+ cases had significantly higher TCR repertoire richness than controls, but evenness did not differ. Richness differences could reflect unmeasured T-cell content per sample.

The chain couples TRBV5-4 to TRBJ1-2; 9 bases are shared with TRBD1. This receptor was identified in a woman aged 18 to 75 with a cervical HPV16 infection that either progressed to CIN3+ or cleared (not recorded which). Source material: blood buffy coat. The CDR3 reads CASSFNERTGVGYTF. The covered CDR3 bases are TGTGCCAGCAGCTTTAACGAGAGGACAGGGGTAGGC.